This T cell receptor (beta chain) was sequenced for a study of T cells in localized non-small cell lung cancer. Germline V gene data show CDR1 as SGHRS and CDR2 as YFSETQ. V was trimmed by 4 bases and J by 0 bases, leaving 10 bases between them. The CDR3 has 15 amino acids. The repertoire was sequenced with immunoSEQ multiplex PCR; TCRdb's copy has only in-frame clones and lacks some. The table lists 20,000 to 25,000 clones, about 90% of them singletons. Study-wide results and limits: Tumor showed lower T cell clonality than uninvolved adjacent lung, where it was highest. There were a median roughly 60 of the top 100 tumor clones appearing in adjacent lung.

About this clone itself: Its specificity is not known.

V is TRBV5-1 and J is TRBJ1-4, with D possibly matching TRBD1 (6 bases). This clonotype originated in a man aged 35 to 69 with stage II squamous cell lung carcinoma. The sequenced sample was PBMCs, obtained before any cancer treatment. DNA of the CDR3: TGCGCCAGCAGCGCCGGGACAACAACTAATGAAAAACTGTTTTTT. The encoded protein is CASSAGTTTNEKLFF.